This T cell receptor (beta chain) was sequenced for a study of T cells in Graves' hyperthyroidism and ophthalmopathy (dated by TCRdb to between 2018 and 2021). About the investigation overall: Peripheral blood was collected at initial diagnosis, before any treatment. To identify distinguishing TCR V-J signatures, a discovery cohort of some 99 patients was used, comprising 43 with Graves' ophthalmopathy and about 59 with stable Graves' hyperthyroidism. Prospective prediction of ophthalmopathy was tested in an independent validation cohort consisting of 18 hyperthyroidism patients and around 16 patients who later progressed to ophthalmopathy. The roughly 100 discovery patients were randomly divided into training and test sets at a 7:3 ratio. Thyroid tissue and blood T-cell repertoires from six Graves' hyperthyroidism patients were also compared in the study. After blood sampling, hyperthyroidism patients were treated with methimazole at a starting dose of 30 mg daily, and ophthalmopathy patients were treated with high-dose intravenous methylprednisolone. The paper reports TCR Vbeta CDR3 sequencing of approximately 140 peripheral blood samples: some 41 ophthalmopathy, some 80 hyperthyroidism and around 17 progressor patients.

The TCR beta CDR3 regions were amplified from RNA transcripts. The first round of RT-PCR for the TCR CDR3 was performed with the HTBI primer set and the Qiagen OneStep RT-PCR kit. Libraries were constructed in a second round of multiplex PCR, after which size selection and purification were carried out. Paired-end sequencing of the libraries was performed with 100 bp reads on an Illumina HiSeq2000. Regarding the original processing steps: SOAPnuke was used to process the raw data, removing reads that contained adapters or uncalled bases, had a mean Phred below 15, or lacked an exact match to the constant primer or identifier. COPE v1.2.5 was used to merge the high-quality paired reads, and each unique nucleotide sequence was defined as a clonotype. MiTCR v1.1 was used to align clonotypes to the IMGT TRBV, TRBD and TRBJ reference segments. The analysis was restricted to V-J combinations with a frequency above 0.0001, which together covered over 99% of the repertoires. A TCS score was defined as the ratio of F50 (clonal expansion) to E x V (chaos), with BLOSUM62-based TCRdist applied between CDR3 peptides within each V-J. Welch's t-statistics and random forest reduced roughly 540 V-J features to around 14, which were used in a naive Bayes classifier (R e1071). TCRdb cleaned the public reads at Q25 with fastp, built clones with MiXCR and kept in-frame beta chains. Every CDR3 protein is listed once, alongside the most common genes and DNA of its rows. In this record, the V and J calls reflect TCRdb's handling and not the investigators' own analysis. Across this sample there are roughly 500,000 distinct CDR3 sequences, with about 24% seen only once. Clones ranked in the top ten supply roughly 12% of the sample.

In the ophthalmopathy patients, disease was moderately to severely active, with a Clinical Activity Score of 3 or more, a NOSPECS grade of 4 or more, and a duration of less than 3 months. The study excluded patients with uncontrolled infections, other autoimmune diseases, pregnancy or lactation. Diagnoses relied on clinical symptoms, serum thyroxine and TRAb, thyroid ultrasound and orbital computed tomography. Ficoll-Paque density gradient centrifugation was used to isolate PBMCs from around 9.1 ml of fresh peripheral blood. Total RNA was extracted with Trizol reagent, and quality was checked on an Agilent 2100 Bioanalyzer. Here is what the overall study found, with its caveats: A model built on a 13 V-J signature distinguished ophthalmopathy from stable hyperthyroidism, reaching about 88% sensitivity and 81.08% specificity in cross-validation and 80%/75% in testing. No statistical method was used to fix the sample size in advance, and group allocation was not hidden from the investigators. Most expanded thyroid clonotypes (frequency above 0.001) were also detected in blood, suggesting blood repertoires may reflect thyroid immune responses. In validation, the model predicted progression to ophthalmopathy a median of roughly six months before onset, with approximately 70% sensitivity and nearly 75% specificity.

The table lists this clonotype with many counts. Its antigen remains undetermined. Base-call qualities are not available, and no considerably larger clone is one nucleotide away. V loses 3 bases of germline sequence and J loses 9 bases, and the interval between the two ends is 18 bases. Spanning cysteine to phenylalanine, the CDR3 consists of 15 amino acids. Only CDR3 DNA is held: 45 bases, read in frame from base 1. For CDR1 and CDR2, the germline V gene lists SNHLY and FYNNEI. The chain employs TRBV2 and TRBJ2-4, with TRBD1 perhaps the D gene, on 6 matching bases. This receptor was taken from a woman between 25 and 40 years old with Graves' ophthalmopathy. Input material: blood. The CDR3 loop reads CASSDRDTASVIQYF. The base sequence is TGTGCCAGCAGTGACCGGGACACTGCCTCGGTCATTCAGTACTTC.